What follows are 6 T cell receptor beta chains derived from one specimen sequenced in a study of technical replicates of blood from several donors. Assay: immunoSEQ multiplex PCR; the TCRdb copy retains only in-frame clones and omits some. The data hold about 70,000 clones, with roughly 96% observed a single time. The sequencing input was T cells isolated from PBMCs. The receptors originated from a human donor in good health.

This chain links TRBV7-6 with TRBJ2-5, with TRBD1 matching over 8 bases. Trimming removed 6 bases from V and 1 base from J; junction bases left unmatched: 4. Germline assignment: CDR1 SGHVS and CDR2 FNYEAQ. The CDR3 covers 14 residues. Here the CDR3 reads CASSMGTGQETQYF. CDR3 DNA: TGTGCCAGCAGTATGGGGACAGGCCAAGAGACCCAGTACTTC.

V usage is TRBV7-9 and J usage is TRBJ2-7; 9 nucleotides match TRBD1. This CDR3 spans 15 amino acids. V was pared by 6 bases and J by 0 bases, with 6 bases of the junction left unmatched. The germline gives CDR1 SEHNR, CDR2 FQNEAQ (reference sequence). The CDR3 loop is CASRPQGASSYEQYF. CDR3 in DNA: TGTGCCAGCAGACCACAGGGGGCCAGCTCCTACGAGCAGTACTTC. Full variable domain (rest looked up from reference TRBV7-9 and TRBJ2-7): DTGVSQNPRHKITKRGQNVTFRCDPISEHNRLYWYRQTLGQGPEFLTYFQNEAQLEKSRLLSDRFSAERPKGSFSTLEIQRTEQGDSAMYLCASRPQGASSYEQYFGPGTRLTVT.

The CDR3 DNA reads as TGTGCCAGCAGCCCTCCCGTGTCCTACGAGCAGTACTTC. It translates to CASSPPVSYEQYF. This chain joins TRBV7-2 and TRBJ2-7; D unresolved. This CDR3 contains 13 residues. Germline V gives CDR1 SGHTA, CDR2 FQGNSA. V dropped 5 bases and J dropped 1 base, with 9 bases sitting between them.

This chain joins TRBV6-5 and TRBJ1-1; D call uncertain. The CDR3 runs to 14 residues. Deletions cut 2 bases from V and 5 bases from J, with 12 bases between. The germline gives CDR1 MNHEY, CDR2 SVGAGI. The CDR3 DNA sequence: TGTGCCAGCAGTTACACCTTCGGGTGGACTGAAGCTTTCTTT. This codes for CASSYTFGWTEAFF.

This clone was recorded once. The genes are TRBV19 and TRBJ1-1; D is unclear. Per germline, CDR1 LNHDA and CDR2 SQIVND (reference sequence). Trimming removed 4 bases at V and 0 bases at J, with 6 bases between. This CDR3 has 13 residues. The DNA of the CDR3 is TGTGCCAGTAGTACCCCTATGAACACTGAAGCTTTCTTT. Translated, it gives CASSTPMNTEAFF.

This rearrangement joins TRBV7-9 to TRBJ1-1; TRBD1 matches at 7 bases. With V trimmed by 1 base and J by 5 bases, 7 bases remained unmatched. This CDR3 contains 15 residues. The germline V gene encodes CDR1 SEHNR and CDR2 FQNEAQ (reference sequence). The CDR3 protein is CASSLGQGEGTEAFF. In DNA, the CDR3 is TGTGCCAGCAGCTTAGGACAGGGAGAGGGGACTGAAGCTTTCTTT.